A selection of T cell receptor beta chains follows, all from one sample in a study of CD8+CD57+ T cells in acquired aplastic anemia. TCRdb itself ran the reads through MiXCR, one entry per CDR3 protein. This table has 150,000 to 200,000 distinct CDR3 sequences, around 48% appearing once. Sequenced: sorted CD4+, CD8+, or CD8+CD57+ T cells (not recorded which) from PBMCs. Source of these receptors: a human donor with aplastic anemia. CDR3s include the opening cysteine and the closing phenylalanine or tryptophan. A D gene is named only where the DNA matches it firmly. The size entry is marked missing in some rows and otherwise reads once, few, many or a size class.

CDR3 protein: CSASPGGSYEQYF
CDR3 DNA: TGCAGTGCTAGCCCGGGGGGCTCCTACGAGCAGTACTTC
J gene: TRBJ2-7
clone size: .
D gene: TRBD2
V gene: TRBV20-1

CDR3 protein: CASSPAGHPQETQYF
CDR3 DNA: TGTGCCAGTAGCCCAGCGGGACATCCTCAAGAGACCCAGTACTTC
J gene: TRBJ2-5
clone size: .
D gene: .
V gene: TRBV19

CDR3 protein: CSAPRGRLYEQYF
CDR3 DNA: TGCAGTGCTCCCCGGGGACGGTTATACGAGCAGTACTTC
J gene: TRBJ2-7
clone size: .
D gene: .
V gene: TRBV20-1

CDR3 protein: CASSQDKSPSATQYF
CDR3 DNA: TGCGCCAGCAGCCAAGATAAGAGCCCGAGCGCGACCCAGTACTTC
J gene: TRBJ2-5
clone size: many
D gene: .
V gene: TRBV4-3

CDR3 protein: CATSDYRTDNEQFF
CDR3 DNA: TGTGCCACCAGTGATTACAGGACAGACAATGAGCAGTTCTTC
J gene: TRBJ2-1
clone size: .
D gene: .
V gene: TRBV24-1

CDR3 protein: CASSFSPGQRVYEQYF
CDR3 DNA: TGTGCCAGCAGCTTTTCCCCGGGGCAAAGGGTCTACGAGCAGTACTTC
J gene: TRBJ2-7
clone size: .
D gene: .
V gene: TRBV11-1

CDR3 protein: CASSYSGLAGADTQYF
CDR3 DNA: TGTGCCAGCAGTTACTCGGGACTAGCGGGAGCAGATACGCAGTATTTT
J gene: TRBJ2-3
clone size: .
D gene: TRBD2
V gene: TRBV6-5

CDR3 protein: CASSYTTGPYEQYF
CDR3 DNA: TGTGCCAGCAGTTATACGACAGGCCCCTACGAGCAGTACTTC
J gene: TRBJ2-7
clone size: few
D gene: .
V gene: TRBV6-2/TRBV6-3

CDR3 protein: CATSDPGTPTDTQYF
CDR3 DNA: TGTGCCACCAGTGACCCCGGGACCCCCACAGATACGCAGTATTTT
J gene: TRBJ2-3
clone size: .
D gene: .
V gene: TRBV24-1

CDR3 protein: CASSLMAGGPNEQFF
CDR3 DNA: TGTGCCAGCAGTTTAATGGCAGGGGGCCCCAATGAGCAGTTCTTC
J gene: TRBJ2-1
clone size: .
D gene: TRBD1
V gene: TRBV25-1

CDR3 protein: CASMDHREGEGNTIYF
CDR3 DNA: TGCGCCAGCATGGACCACCGGGAGGGAGAAGGAAACACCATATATTTT
J gene: TRBJ1-3
clone size: .
D gene: .
V gene: TRBV10-1

CDR3 protein: CASSIGGTNYLYGYTF
CDR3 DNA: TGTGCCAGTAGTATAGGAGGGACTAACTACCTCTATGGCTACACCTTC
J gene: TRBJ1-2
clone size: many
D gene: .
V gene: TRBV19

CDR3 protein: CATAGEKLFF
CDR3 DNA: TGTGCCACCGCGGGCGAAAAACTGTTTTTT
J gene: TRBJ1-4
clone size: .
D gene: .
V gene: TRBV7-2

CDR3 protein: CASSWDRGAFSYEQYF
CDR3 DNA: TGTGCCAGCAGCTGGGACAGGGGGGCCTTCTCCTACGAGCAGTACTTC
J gene: TRBJ2-7
clone size: .
D gene: TRBD1
V gene: TRBV3-1

CDR3 protein: CSATLGAGGYTF
CDR3 DNA: TGCAGTGCCACCCTAGGGGCTGGTGGCTACACCTTC
J gene: TRBJ1-2
clone size: .
D gene: .
V gene: TRBV20-1

CDR3 protein: CASRERTGGYETDTQYF
CDR3 DNA: TGTGCCAGCAGGGAGAGGACAGGGGGCTATGAAACAGATACGCAGTATTTT
J gene: TRBJ2-3
clone size: many
D gene: TRBD1
V gene: TRBV2

CDR3 protein: CASSESSGGRPDTQYF
CDR3 DNA: TGCGCCAGCAGTGAGTCAAGCGGGGGGCGACCAGATACGCAGTATTTT
J gene: TRBJ2-3
clone size: .
D gene: TRBD2
V gene: TRBV10-1

CDR3 protein: CASSRDSLGLDTQYF
CDR3 DNA: TGTGCCAGCAGTCGCGACTCCTTGGGGCTAGATACGCAGTATTTT
J gene: TRBJ2-3
clone size: many
D gene: .
V gene: TRBV12-3/TRBV12-4

CDR3 protein: CAWSWGLLYGYTF
CDR3 DNA: TGTGCCTGGAGTTGGGGGCTGCTCTATGGCTACACCTTC
J gene: TRBJ1-2
clone size: .
D gene: .
V gene: TRBV30

CDR3 protein: CASSYYGENTIYF
CDR3 DNA: TGTGCCAGCAGTTACTATGGGGAAAACACCATATATTTT
J gene: TRBJ1-3
clone size: many
D gene: .
V gene: TRBV6-6

CDR3 protein: CASKRQGINSPLHF
CDR3 DNA: TGTGCCAGCAAAAGACAGGGTATTAATTCACCCCTCCACTTT
J gene: TRBJ1-6
clone size: .
D gene: TRBD1
V gene: TRBV6-1

CDR3 protein: CASSLAGGEVDTQYF
CDR3 DNA: TGTGCCAGCAGCTTAGCGGGAGGGGAGGTAGATACGCAGTATTTT
J gene: TRBJ2-3
clone size: .
D gene: TRBD2
V gene: TRBV7-6

CDR3 protein: CASSLLAASTDTQYF
CDR3 DNA: TGTGCCAGCAGCTTACTGGCGGCTAGCACAGATACGCAGTATTTT
J gene: TRBJ2-3
clone size: .
D gene: .
V gene: TRBV7-6

CDR3 protein: CASSEGKRYGYTF
CDR3 DNA: TGTGCCAGCAGTGAAGGCAAACGCTATGGCTACACCTTC
J gene: TRBJ1-2
clone size: .
D gene: .
V gene: TRBV6-1

CDR3 protein: CASSLGPPKGSYEQYF
CDR3 DNA: TGTGCCAGCAGCTTAGGGCCGCCGAAGGGCTCCTACGAGCAGTACTTC
J gene: TRBJ2-7
clone size: .
D gene: .
V gene: TRBV7-3

CDR3 protein: CSARGIHKTSGVQRVDEQFF
CDR3 DNA: TGCAGTGCTAGAGGAATTCATAAAACTTCCGGGGTACAACGGGTGGATGAGCAGTTCTTC
J gene: TRBJ2-1
clone size: .
D gene: .
V gene: TRBV20-1

CDR3 protein: CASPPRGGRGTQYF
CDR3 DNA: TGTGCCAGCCCCCCTCGCGGAGGCCGGGGTACGCAGTATTTT
J gene: TRBJ2-3
clone size: .
D gene: .
V gene: TRBV2

CDR3 protein: CASSDGNQPQHF
CDR3 DNA: TGTGCCAGCAGTGACGGAAATCAGCCCCAGCATTTT
J gene: TRBJ1-5
clone size: .
D gene: .
V gene: TRBV2

CDR3 protein: CASRGAGASNQPQHF
CDR3 DNA: TGCGCCAGTCGGGGGGCGGGGGCCAGCAATCAGCCCCAGCATTTT
J gene: TRBJ1-5
clone size: many
D gene: .
V gene: TRBV10-2

CDR3 protein: CASHRTDTQYF
CDR3 DNA: TGTGCCAGCCATCGAACAGATACGCAGTATTTT
J gene: TRBJ2-3
clone size: .
D gene: .
V gene: TRBV6-1

CDR3 protein: CATSDLQGDTQYF
CDR3 DNA: TGTGCCACCAGTGATTTACAGGGGGATACGCAGTATTTT
J gene: TRBJ2-3
clone size: few
D gene: TRBD1
V gene: TRBV24-1

CDR3 protein: CASSPFTGGTAYNEQFF
CDR3 DNA: TGTGCCAGCAGCCCTTTTACAGGGGGAACGGCCTACAATGAGCAGTTCTTC
J gene: TRBJ2-1
clone size: .
D gene: TRBD1
V gene: TRBV11-1

CDR3 protein: CASSIALRGLFSGNTIYF
CDR3 DNA: TGTGCCAGTAGTATAGCGCTCCGTGGGTTGTTCTCTGGAAACACCATATATTTT
J gene: TRBJ1-3
clone size: many
D gene: .
V gene: TRBV19

CDR3 protein: CATSRGGTVKETQYF
CDR3 DNA: TGTGCCACCAGCAGAGGGGGGACGGTAAAAGAGACCCAGTACTTC
J gene: TRBJ2-5
clone size: .
D gene: .
V gene: TRBV15

CDR3 protein: CASSYTDGTYNEQFF
CDR3 DNA: TGTGCCAGCAGTTACACCGACGGGACCTACAATGAGCAGTTCTTC
J gene: TRBJ2-1
clone size: many
D gene: .
V gene: TRBV6-6

CDR3 protein: CASSSREGIEGTEAFF
CDR3 DNA: TGCGCCAGCAGCTCCCGAGAGGGGATTGAAGGCACTGAAGCTTTCTTT
J gene: TRBJ1-1
clone size: .
D gene: .
V gene: TRBV5-1

CDR3 protein: CSARSARPPNEQFF
CDR3 DNA: TGCAGTGCTAGATCAGCAAGACCTCCTAATGAGCAGTTCTTC
J gene: TRBJ2-1
clone size: .
D gene: .
V gene: TRBV20-1

CDR3 protein: CASSLAGGGVETQYF
CDR3 DNA: TGTGCCAGCAGCTTGGCGGGAGGAGGGGTAGAGACCCAGTACTTC
J gene: TRBJ2-5
clone size: few
D gene: TRBD2
V gene: TRBV7-6

CDR3 protein: CASSLGIEQFF
CDR3 DNA: TGTGCCAGCAGCTTAGGTATCGAGCAGTTCTTC
J gene: TRBJ2-1
clone size: .
D gene: .
V gene: TRBV7-8

CDR3 protein: CASSVNLGPEGGELFF
CDR3 DNA: TGTGCCAGCAGCGTAAATTTAGGACCTGAGGGCGGGGAGCTGTTTTTT
J gene: TRBJ2-2
clone size: many
D gene: .
V gene: TRBV9

CDR3 protein: CASSAQGAGTEAFF
CDR3 DNA: TGTGCCAGCAGTGCACAGGGGGCTGGCACTGAAGCTTTCTTT
J gene: TRBJ1-1
clone size: .
D gene: TRBD1
V gene: TRBV6-4

CDR3 protein: CASSLEQGAWDTQYF
CDR3 DNA: TGCGCCAGCAGCTTGGAACAGGGGGCATGGGATACGCAGTATTTT
J gene: TRBJ2-3
clone size: many
D gene: TRBD1
V gene: TRBV5-1

CDR3 protein: CSARDTWRFSSYNSPLHF
CDR3 DNA: TGCAGTGCTAGAGATACCTGGAGGTTTAGCTCCTATAATTCACCCCTCCACTTT
J gene: TRBJ1-6
clone size: many
D gene: .
V gene: TRBV20-1

CDR3 protein: CASSRLAVGETQYF
CDR3 DNA: TGTGCCAGCAGCAGACTAGCGGTCGGTGAGACCCAGTACTTC
J gene: TRBJ2-5
clone size: many
D gene: TRBD2
V gene: TRBV7-3

CDR3 protein: CASSMDRDGSYEQYF
CDR3 DNA: TGTGCCAGCAGTATGGACAGGGATGGCTCCTACGAGCAGTACTTC
J gene: TRBJ2-7
clone size: many
D gene: TRBD1
V gene: TRBV2

CDR3 protein: CRGRKEDTIYF
CDR3 DNA: TGCAGGGGGCGAAAGGAGGACACCATATATTTT
J gene: TRBJ1-3
clone size: many
D gene: .
V gene: TRBV20-1

CDR3 protein: CATSDSVGGAHTDTQYF
CDR3 DNA: TGTGCCACCAGTGATTCGGTTGGGGGAGCACACACAGATACGCAGTATTTT
J gene: TRBJ2-3
clone size: .
D gene: .
V gene: TRBV24-1

CDR3 protein: CASSKRGTYTF
CDR3 DNA: TGTGCCAGCAGCAAGAGAGGGACCTACACCTTC
J gene: TRBJ1-2
clone size: many
D gene: .
V gene: TRBV28

CDR3 protein: CASKGPNTEAFF
CDR3 DNA: TGTGCCAGCAAGGGGCCGAACACTGAAGCTTTCTTT
J gene: TRBJ1-1
clone size: many
D gene: .
V gene: TRBV25-1

CDR3 protein: CSALLAGWPGTDTQYF
CDR3 DNA: TGCAGTGCTTTACTTGCGGGGTGGCCTGGCACAGATACGCAGTATTTT
J gene: TRBJ2-3
clone size: .
D gene: .
V gene: TRBV20-1

CDR3 protein: CAGSLGQGRNYGYTF
CDR3 DNA: TGTGCCGGCAGCTTAGGGCAGGGCCGGAACTATGGCTACACCTTC
J gene: TRBJ1-2
clone size: .
D gene: .
V gene: TRBV11-2

CDR3 protein: CSAWVGQGSTGELFF
CDR3 DNA: TGCAGCGCTTGGGTGGGACAGGGTAGCACCGGGGAGCTGTTTTTT
J gene: TRBJ2-2
clone size: few
D gene: TRBD1
V gene: TRBV29-1

CDR3 protein: CASRLGATEAFF
CDR3 DNA: TGTGCCAGCCGGCTGGGGGCGACTGAAGCTTTCTTT
J gene: TRBJ1-1
clone size: .
D gene: .
V gene: TRBV2

CDR3 protein: CASSKSPGQGGEDEQYF
CDR3 DNA: TGTGCCAGCAGTAAATCCCCGGGACAGGGGGGAGAGGACGAGCAGTACTTC
J gene: TRBJ2-7
clone size: .
D gene: TRBD1
V gene: TRBV25-1

CDR3 protein: CASSHDRVRTDTQYF
CDR3 DNA: TGCGCCAGCAGCCACGACAGGGTCAGAACAGATACGCAGTATTTT
J gene: TRBJ2-3
clone size: .
D gene: TRBD1
V gene: TRBV5-1

CDR3 protein: CASSILPTSEAFF
CDR3 DNA: TGTGCCAGTAGTATCCTCCCAACGAGTGAAGCTTTCTTT
J gene: TRBJ1-1
clone size: .
D gene: .
V gene: TRBV19

CDR3 protein: CASSQGTASTYEQYF
CDR3 DNA: TGTGCCAGCAGCCAGGGGACAGCCTCAACCTACGAGCAGTACTTC
J gene: TRBJ2-7
clone size: many
D gene: TRBD1
V gene: TRBV14

CDR3 protein: CASGLPGQGSYEQYF
CDR3 DNA: TGTGCTAGTGGTTTGCCCGGACAGGGGTCGTACGAGCAGTACTTC
J gene: TRBJ2-7
clone size: .
D gene: TRBD1
V gene: TRBV12-5

CDR3 protein: CASSPEGWALHF
CDR3 DNA: TGTGCCAGTAGTCCAGAAGGGTGGGCCCTCCACTTT
J gene: TRBJ1-6
clone size: .
D gene: .
V gene: TRBV9

CDR3 protein: CATSSTSGRRGDTQYF
CDR3 DNA: TGTGCCACCAGCTCGACTAGCGGGAGGCGAGGGGATACGCAGTATTTT
J gene: TRBJ2-3
clone size: .
D gene: TRBD2
V gene: TRBV15